This TCR beta chain was identified during a study of tumor-infiltrating lymphocytes in localized non-small cell lung cancer. Across the whole study: Tumor tissue and non-adjacent uninvolved lung came from each patient.

Study-level findings and limits: Immunotypes IM1 and IM2 had similar TCR-derived T-cell fractions. Not all patients were TCR sequenced, owing to tissue quantity. No link was found between tumor T-cell fraction and recurrence-free survival.

This clone has just a few counts. Its antigen is unknown. This CDR3 has 15 amino acids. Per the germline V gene, CDR1 is MRHNA and CDR2 is SNTAGT. J was trimmed by 4 bases and V by 4 bases; bases with no gene match: 6. TCRdb keeps only in-frame clones here, not all; method: immunoSEQ multiplex PCR. Of about 12,000 clones listed, around 86% are singletons. V gene TRBV6-4 combines with J gene TRBJ2-3, with TRBD2 matching 9 bases. The source of this sequence is a human donor with non-small cell lung cancer. Material for sequencing was lung tumor tissue. DNA of the CDR3: TGTGCCAGCAGTGGGGTAGCGGGAGAATCAGATACGCAGTATTTT. Amino acid sequence: CASSGVAGESDTQYF.